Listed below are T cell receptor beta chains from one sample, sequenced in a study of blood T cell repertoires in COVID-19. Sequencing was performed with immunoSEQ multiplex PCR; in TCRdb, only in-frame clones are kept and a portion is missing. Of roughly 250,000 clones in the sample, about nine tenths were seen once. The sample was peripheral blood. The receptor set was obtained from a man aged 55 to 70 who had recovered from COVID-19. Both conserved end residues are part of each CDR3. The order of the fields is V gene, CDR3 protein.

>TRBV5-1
CASSQGGAGSPLHF
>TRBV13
CASRIAGGPNTGELFF
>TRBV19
CASSIRGNGNQPQHF
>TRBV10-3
CAISERATENEQFF
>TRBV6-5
CASSYYGAQAETQYF
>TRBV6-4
CASALGDRNNSPLHF
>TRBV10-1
CASSESGSGGKNIQYF
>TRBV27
CASSLMPQGVSSNSPLHF
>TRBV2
CASRDPSGGAGETQYF
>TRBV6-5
CASSYTGNTQYF
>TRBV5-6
CASSLWTATGNEKLFF
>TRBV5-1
CASSLGLAGGLYEQYF
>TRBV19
CATTWSGGRTGELFF
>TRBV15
CATSRGRGYQPQHF
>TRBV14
CASSQDVRVTGELFF
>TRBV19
CASTQGDTSDTQYF
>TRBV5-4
CASSLGAFRDTQYF
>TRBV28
CASRDDKNSYEQYF
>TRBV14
CASSQDLGQGNTEAFF
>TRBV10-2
CASSESTGEDQPQHF
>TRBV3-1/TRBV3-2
CASSQGADMNSNQPQHF
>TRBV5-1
CASSLVSGAPTDTQYF
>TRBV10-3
CAISDLRGEKLFF
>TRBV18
CASSNHVTGNQPQHF
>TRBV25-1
CASSLAGPGTGELFF
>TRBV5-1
CASTRQGGEAFF
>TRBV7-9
CASSRTDRGQAEGEPQHF
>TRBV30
CAWSVVGGNTGELFF
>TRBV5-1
CASSPRTSGLPTDTQYF
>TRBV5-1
CASGSSGGLTDTQYF
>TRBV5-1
CASSFLTGSNTEAFF
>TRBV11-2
CASSLGVATSGETQYF
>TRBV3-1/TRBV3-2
CASSYKRSRGSPDTQYF
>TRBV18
CASSPTRTGLGDEQFF
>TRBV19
CASSVARVGQPQHF
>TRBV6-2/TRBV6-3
CASSRTTSGTDTQYF
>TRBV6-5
CASSYSVAAGTEAFF
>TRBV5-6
CASSYVIMQGSNEQYF
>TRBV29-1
CSGGTMNTEAFF
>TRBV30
CAWSAGGTYEQYF